This TCR beta chain came from a study of cytomegalovirus exposure and HLA in healthy donors. Looking at the study overall: Counted in an early data release were about 85 million unique TCRs from HLA-typed donors.

Remarks on this clone: Its antigen is undetermined.

Study-level results: Later, an analysis showed that TCR beta chains associated with HLA were more clonally expanded than others that were equally common.

Vbeta (60) and Jbeta (13) primers were used in the PCR. TCRdb keeps only in-frame clones here, not all; method: immunoSEQ multiplex PCR. The sample includes over 150,000 clones, approximately 74% of them seen just once. This CDR3 has 13 residues. Trimming removed 5 bases at V and 9 bases at J, with 15 bases between. CDR1 and CDR2 (germline): SGDLS, YYNGEE. The sequence was collected from a young woman in good health and CMV-seronegative. What was sequenced was PBMCs. This chain joins TRBV9 and TRBJ2-1; TRBD1 might be the D (6 bases). As DNA, the CDR3 is TGTGCCAGCAGTGGGTACTGGGGGCCTGAGCAGTTCTTC. Encoded protein: CASSGYWGPEQFF.